The source of this TCR beta chain is a study of blood T cells in healthy people across ages. The table lists this clonotype with many counts. What it binds is unknown. Each of the donors had approximately 10 milliliters of peripheral blood drawn into EDTA-treated Vacutainer tubes. From germline, CDR1 is SGHTA and CDR2 FQGNSA. V shed 1 base, J shed 0 bases, and the junction held 7 bases outside the gene matches. The CDR3 loop spans 17 amino acids. For the second PCR, which ran for about 6 to 11 cycles, a sample-barcoded 5' primer and a J-beta primer mix were used. TCRdb reprocessed the 5' RACE reads with MiXCR, giving one entry per CDR3 protein. The sample records roughly 560,000 distinct CDR3 sequences, 24% being singletons. Study-level points and caveats: The fall in TCR beta diversity per million T cells was roughly linear with age. Versus aged donors, long-lived donors had higher diversity and more naive CD4+ cells.

This sample was shared with a second study, whose subject was T cells of mothers and their children.

Material: blood. The chain combines TRBV7-2 with TRBJ2-5, with TRBD2 matching 8 bases. The receptor's source is a boy younger than 18 in good health. CDR3 DNA sequence: TGTGCCAGCAGCTTAGTTGGCGGAGCGGGGGACCAAGAGACCCAGTACTTC. Translating gives CASSLVGGAGDQETQYF.